This entry is about one TCR beta chain. Antigen specificity is unknown. This entry belongs to a study of long-term antiretroviral therapy in people with HIV. Findings and limits, study-wide: Diversity rose after ART but stayed below transplant donor controls.

Germline-derived CDR1 and CDR2 are LNHNV and YYDKDF (reference sequence). The CDR3 extends over 14 amino acids. V was clipped by 4 bases and J by 8 bases; unmatched bases: 7. Run at survey level, the immunoSEQ assay was version v3.0. TCRdb's table, derived via immunoSEQ multiplex PCR, lists solely in-frame clones and lacks some. The top ten hold approximately 8.7% of the sample, which has roughly 16,000 clones, roughly 90% seen once. This sequence originates from a man aged 55 to 70 with HIV. The chain is built from TRBV15 and TRBJ1-3; 8 bases align to TRBD1. Sequenced material: unsorted PBMCs, taken 0.3 years after starting antiretroviral therapy. Written as DNA, the CDR3 is TGTGCCACCAGCACCGGACAGGGCCAAGACACCATATATTTT. It specifies CATSTGQGQDTIYF.